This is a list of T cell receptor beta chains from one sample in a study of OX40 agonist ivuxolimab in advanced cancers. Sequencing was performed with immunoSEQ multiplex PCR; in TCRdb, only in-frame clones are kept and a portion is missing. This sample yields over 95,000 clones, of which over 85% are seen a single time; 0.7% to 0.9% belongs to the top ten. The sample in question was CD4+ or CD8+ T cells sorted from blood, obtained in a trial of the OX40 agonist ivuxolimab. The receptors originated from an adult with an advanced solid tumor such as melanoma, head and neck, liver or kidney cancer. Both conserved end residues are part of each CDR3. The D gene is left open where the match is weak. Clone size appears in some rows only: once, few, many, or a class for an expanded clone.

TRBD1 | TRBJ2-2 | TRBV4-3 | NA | CASSLDRDGELFF | TGCGCCAGCAGCTTGGACAGGGACGGGGAGCTGTTTTTT
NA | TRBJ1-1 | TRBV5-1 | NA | CASSLEWGAEAFF | TGCGCCAGCAGCTTGGAGTGGGGGGCGGAAGCTTTCTTT
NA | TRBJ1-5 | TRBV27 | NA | CASSLSRQSNQPQHF | TGTGCCAGCAGTTTATCGAGGCAGAGCAATCAGCCCCAGCATTTT
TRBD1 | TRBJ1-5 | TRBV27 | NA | CASSLPGGPQHF | TGTGCCAGCAGTTTACCAGGGGGGCCCCAGCATTTT
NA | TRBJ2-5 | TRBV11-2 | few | CASSLGKTQYF | TGTGCCAGCAGCTTAGGAAAGACCCAGTACTTC
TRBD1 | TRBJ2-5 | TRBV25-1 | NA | CASSLTGVKTQYF | TGTGCCAGCAGTCTGACAGGGGTGAAGACCCAGTACTTC
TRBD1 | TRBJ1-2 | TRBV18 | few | CASSPGQGLRYTF | TGTGCCAGCTCACCGGGACAGGGGTTGAGGTACACCTTC
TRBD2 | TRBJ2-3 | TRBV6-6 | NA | CASSYGLAGVDTQYF | TGTGCCAGCAGTTACGGACTAGCGGGGGTCGATACGCAGTATTTT
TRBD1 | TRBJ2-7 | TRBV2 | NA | CASSGSGTGIFEQYF | TGTGCCAGCAGTGGAAGTGGGACAGGGATATTCGAGCAGTACTTC
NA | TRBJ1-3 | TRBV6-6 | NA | CASSAPPGNTIYF | TGTGCCAGCAGTGCCCCACCAGGAAACACCATATATTTT
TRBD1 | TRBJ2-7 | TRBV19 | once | CASRRTGAYEQYF | TGTGCCAGTAGGAGGACAGGGGCCTACGAGCAGTACTTC
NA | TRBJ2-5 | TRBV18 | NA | CASSTSRVVEETQYF | TGTGCCAGCTCAACTTCGAGGGTAGTGGAAGAGACCCAGTACTTC
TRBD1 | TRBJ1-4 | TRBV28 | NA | CASSLGDSYEKLFF | TGTGCCAGCAGTTTAGGGGACAGTTATGAAAAACTGTTTTTT
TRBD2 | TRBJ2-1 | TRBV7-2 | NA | CASRTLAGGANEQFF | TGTGCCAGCAGAACTCTAGCGGGCGGGGCTAATGAGCAGTTCTTC
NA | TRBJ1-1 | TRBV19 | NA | CASSIDFVGTEAFF | TGTGCCAGTAGTATCGACTTCGTGGGGACTGAAGCTTTCTTT
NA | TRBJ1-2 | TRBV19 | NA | CASSIGRPYGYTF | TGTGCCAGTAGTATCGGTCGACCCTATGGCTACACCTTC
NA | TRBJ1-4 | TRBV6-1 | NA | CASSVLENEKLFF | TGTGCCAGCAGTGTCCTTGAAAATGAAAAACTGTTTTTT
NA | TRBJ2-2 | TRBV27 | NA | CASSLFPGVTGELFF | TGTGCCAGCAGTTTATTTCCAGGGGTCACCGGGGAGCTGTTTTTT
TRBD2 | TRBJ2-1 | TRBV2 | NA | CASRLAGGPSSYNEQFF | TGTGCCAGCAGATTAGCGGGGGGTCCGAGCTCCTACAATGAGCAGTTCTTC
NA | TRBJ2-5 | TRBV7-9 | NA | CASSLVGTHQETQYF | TGTGCCAGCAGCTTAGTCGGTACGCACCAAGAGACCCAGTACTTC
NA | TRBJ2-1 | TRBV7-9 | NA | CASGGTAPNEQFF | TGTGCCAGCGGGGGAACGGCCCCCAATGAGCAGTTCTTC
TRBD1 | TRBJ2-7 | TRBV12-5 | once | CASGSGQGLAYEQYF | TGTGCTAGTGGTTCGGGACAGGGGCTCGCCTACGAGCAGTACTTC
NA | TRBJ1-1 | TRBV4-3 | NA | CASSQGRGGSTEAFF | TGCGCCAGCAGCCAAGGGAGGGGAGGGAGCACTGAAGCTTTCTTT
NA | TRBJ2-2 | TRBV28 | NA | CASSLGGRGGTGELFF | TGTGCCAGCAGTTTAGGGGGACGGGGAGGAACCGGGGAGCTGTTTTTT
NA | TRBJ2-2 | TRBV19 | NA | CASKPRENTGELFF | TGTGCCAGTAAACCCAGGGAGAACACCGGGGAGCTGTTTTTT
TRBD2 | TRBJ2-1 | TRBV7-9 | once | CASSSIDRLAAEQFF | TGTGCCAGCAGCTCGATTGACCGACTAGCCGCTGAGCAGTTCTTC